This TCR beta chain emerged from a study of post-analysis software for immune sequencing data. About the study: Recorded disease courses covered relapsing-remitting, secondary progressive and progressive-relapsing multiple sclerosis. Some patients had no subtype annotation. Study-level results: Comparison with controls showed significantly lower normalized Chao1 diversity in multiple sclerosis patients. Compared with controls, patients had more of about 5 TRBV segments, including TRBV5-6, TRBV5-1 and TRBV20-1.

Comment on this clonotype: The antigen remains unidentified.

TCR beta cDNA libraries included unique molecular identifiers. TCRdb called the PCR reads again in MiXCR, with one record for every CDR3 protein. The table records hundreds of thousands of distinct CDR3 sequences, roughly 47% of them present only once. V lost 6 bases to trimming and J lost 3 bases; unmatched junction nucleotides: 4. This CDR3 has 15 amino acids. The V call is TRBV12-3 or TRBV12-4, the J call TRBJ1-5; 11 bases are a match to TRBD1. Sequences were obtained from blood. The receptor was derived from a girl aged 5 to 17 with multiple sclerosis. In DNA form, the CDR3 reads TGTGCCAGCAGCCCGGGACAGGGGGACAATCAGCCCCAGCATTTT. Translation: CASSPGQGDNQPQHF.